These 8 T cell receptor beta chains were all obtained from the same sample, sequenced in a study of T cells in Graves' hyperthyroidism and ophthalmopathy. Amplified TCR beta CDR3 regions came from RNA transcripts. First-round RT-PCR of the TCR CDR3 relied on the HTBI primer set. TCRdb re-analysed the multiplex PCR reads in MiXCR, keeping a single row per CDR3 protein. The sample lists fewer than 750,000 distinct CDR3 sequences; around 13% were seen once. The specimen sequenced was blood. The receptors were gathered from a woman in her fifties or sixties with Graves' ophthalmopathy.

As for this clonotype: A much larger clone differs by one base, so this may be a read error. J is TRBJ2-1 and V is TRBV6-5, with TRBD1 matching over 10 bases. V lost 4 bases and J lost 5; bases outside the gene matches: 5. The germline CDR1 and CDR2 sequences are MNHEY and SVGAGI. This CDR3 spans 15 amino acids. CDR3 nucleotide sequence: TGTGCCAGCAGTTCCAGACAGGGGGCACACAATGAGCAGTTCTTC. Its protein product is CASSSRQGAHNEQFF.

This clonotype was seen at least ten times. This rearrangement joins TRBV3-1 to TRBJ1-1; 7 nucleotides match TRBD1. V shed 2 bases and J 4 bases; nucleotides not matched to a gene: 7. The CDR3 length is 15 residues. Germline values: CDR1 LGHDT, CDR2 YNNKEL (reference sequence). The CDR3 loop is CASSQTGAGITEAFF. CDR3 nucleotides: TGTGCCAGCAGCCAAACAGGGGCTGGTATCACTGAAGCTTTCTTT.

The chain uses TRBV19 and TRBJ2-2; the D is unclear. With 6 bases removed from V and 6 bases from J, the gap between germline ends came to 14 bases. The CDR3 covers 14 residues. CDR1 and CDR2 from the germline V gene are LNHDA and SQIVND (reference sequence). The CDR3 loop reads CASRLSTAPGELFF. The CDR3 DNA sequence: TGTGCCAGTAGACTATCCACCGCCCCCGGGGAGCTGTTTTTT.

This clonotype has a count of ten or more. J is TRBJ2-7 and V is TRBV28; 7 nucleotides agree with TRBD2. V shed 5 bases and J 2 bases; nucleotides not matched to a gene: 9. CDR3 size: 15 residues. Germline V gives CDR1 MDHEN, CDR2 SYDVKM. The CDR3 region has the DNA TGTGCCAGCAGTCTCCCCCTGGGACTAACCTACGAGCAGTACTTC. Translated, it gives CASSLPLGLTYEQYF.

The table lists this clonotype with a few counts. The V call is TRBV24-1, the J call TRBJ2-2, with 12 nucleotides matching TRBD2. Germline lookup yields CDR1 KGHDR and CDR2 SFDVKD. J was trimmed by 5 bases and V by 7 bases; bases with no gene match: 16. This CDR3 contains 19 residues. The CDR3: CATSGGQGGLAGLTGELFF. The CDR3 nucleotides are TGTGCCACCAGCGGGGGACAGGGTGGACTAGCGGGGCTTACCGGGGAGCTGTTTTTT.

This rearrangement joins TRBV18 to TRBJ2-4; a possible D gene is TRBD2 (6 bases). The ends were cut back, 5 bases at V and 0 bases at J, with 14 bases in the middle. There are 16 residues in the CDR3. Germline V gene sequence: CDR1 KGHSH, CDR2 LQKENI. In nucleotides, the CDR3 is TGTGCCAGCTCAACGCTAGCGTCGCTAGCCAAAAACATTCAGTACTTC. Translation: CASSTLASLAKNIQYF.

This clonotype came up many times. The chain combines TRBV28 with TRBJ2-2; D gene unclear. Germline-derived CDR1 and CDR2 are MDHEN and SYDVKM. The CDR3 is 15 residues long. V was cut by 7 bases and J by 1 base, with 13 bases left in between. The CDR3 DNA is TGTGCCAGCACCCTGGGCCGGATGAACACCGGGGAGCTGTTTTTT. It yields the protein CASTLGRMNTGELFF.

This clonotype was counted at least ten times. The V and J genes are TRBV11-2 and TRBJ1-5, with D uncertain. The CDR3 extends over 17 amino acids. V lost 5 bases and J 0 bases, leaving 17 bases between the germline ends. From germline, CDR1 is SGHAT and CDR2 FQNNGV. Written as DNA, the CDR3 is TGTGCCAGCAGCGGACGGATTGGGCAGAGTAGCAATCAGCCCCAGCATTTT. Encoded protein: CASSGRIGQSSNQPQHF.